One and the same sample provided the 19 T cell receptor beta chains below, sequenced in a study of sequential checkpoint blockade in melanoma. Profiled with immunoSEQ multiplex PCR; TCRdb holds only in-frame clones, not every one. This sample has around 15,000 clones, with 77% found just once. As to treatment: randomized to nivolumab then ipilimumab (arm A) or the reverse (arm B). The sequences come from CD8+ T cells sorted from blood (inferred from file names), collected from a patient given nivolumab and ipilimumab in sequence. These receptor sequences come from a human donor with melanoma.

V gene TRBV7-2 combines with J gene TRBJ2-7; 13 nucleotides line up with TRBD2. The CDR3 totals 14 residues. Germline CDR1 is SGHTA and CDR2 is FQGNSA. Trimming at V came to 7 bases and at J to 6 bases, leaving 6 bases not matched to a gene. The CDR3 reads CASTLAGGPIEQYF. The DNA for the CDR3 is TGTGCCAGCACACTAGCGGGAGGGCCGATCGAGCAGTACTTC.

A word on this clone: The junction shows a germline mismatch at one end, possibly a read error. This rearrangement joins TRBV25-1 to TRBJ2-1; 7 bases are shared with TRBD1. CDR3 length equals 11 residues. Germline-derived CDR1 and CDR2 are MGHDK and SYGVNS. DNA of the CDR3: TGTGCCAGCAAACAGGGGACCTTAGGGGTCTTC. It yields the protein CASKQGTLGVF. The entire variable domain, with the rest obtained from reference TRBV25-1 and TRBJ2-1, is as follows: EADIYQTPRYLVIGTGKKITLECSQTMGHDKMYWYQQDPGMELHLIHYSYGVNSTEKGDLSSESTVSRIRTEHFPLTLESARPSHTSQYLCASKQGTLGVFGPGTRLTVL.

The V gene is TRBV7-8, the J gene TRBJ1-4; a possible D gene is TRBD1 (5 bases). The CDR3 has 16 residues. The germline CDR1 and CDR2 sequences are SGHVS and FQNEAQ. The ends were cut back, 4 bases at V and 5 bases at J, with 17 bases in the middle. DNA for the CDR3: TGTGCCAGCAGCTCTTTTGCCGGGGGAAAAAATGAAAAACTGTTTTTT. Translating it yields CASSSFAGGKNEKLFF.

This clone has only one observation. The DNA for the CDR3 is TGTGCCTGGCGCGTGAGCTCCTACGAGCAGTACTTC. The encoded protein is CAWRVSSYEQYF. This rearrangement joins TRBV30 to TRBJ2-7; D is undetermined. The CDR3 totals 12 residues. The ends were cut back, 5 bases at V and 0 bases at J, with 8 bases in the middle. Germline V CDR1 and CDR2: GTSNPN, SVGIG (reference sequence).

This clone has only one observation. J is TRBJ2-3 and V is TRBV7-2, with TRBD2 identical over 13 bases. Germline-derived CDR1 and CDR2 are SGHTA and FQGNSA. The CDR3 runs 19 residues. Trimming took 2 bases from V and 0 from J; bases not matched to a gene: 8. CDR3 loop: CASSLSGLAGVWSTDTQYF. The CDR3 DNA sequence: TGTGCCAGCAGCTTAAGCGGACTAGCGGGAGTCTGGAGCACAGATACGCAGTATTTT.

This sequence joins TRBV28 and TRBJ2-3; 10 positions match TRBD2. The CDR3 is 13 amino acids. The ends lost 7 bases at V and 6 bases at J; junction bases unmatched: 4. Germline loops: CDR1 MDHEN, CDR2 SYDVKM. The CDR3 nucleotides read TGTGCCAGCACCCCAGCGGGAGGGGATACGCAGTATTTT. The encoded protein is CASTPAGGDTQYF.

V gene TRBV4-3 combines with J gene TRBJ1-6; a possible D gene is TRBD1 (5 bases). The CDR3 contains 13 residues. V was cut by 0 bases and J by 15 bases, with 12 bases left in between. The germline V gene encodes CDR1 LGHNA and CDR2 YSLEER. CDR3 in amino acids: CASSQDAGGGLHF. CDR3 nucleotide sequence: TGCGCCAGCAGCCAAGATGCGGGGGGGGGCCTCCACTTT.

The V and J genes are TRBV27 and TRBJ2-7, with D possibly TRBD2 on 7 matching bases. Germline loops: CDR1 MNHEY, CDR2 SMNVEV (reference sequence). V was cut by 5 bases and J by 3 bases, with 17 bases left in between. The CDR3 has 15 residues. The CDR3 DNA reads as TGTGCCAGCAGTAAAAGGGGGGGGACCGGCTACGAGCAGTACTTC. Protein sequence: CASSKRGGTGYEQYF.

CDR3: CASSLGQGALESEQFF. In nucleotides, the CDR3 is TGCGCCAGCAGCCTTGGACAGGGGGCGCTGGAGTCTGAGCAGTTCTTC. The gene calls are TRBV4-3 and TRBJ2-1; 11 nucleotides line up with TRBD1. The CDR3 runs to 16 residues. CDR1 LGHNA and CDR2 YSLEER come from the germline V gene. V lost 4 bases, J lost 9 bases, and 11 bases stayed unmatched.

J is TRBJ2-5 and V is TRBV4-2; 7 nucleotides align to TRBD1. The closer fit of TRBJ2-7 to the DNA end suggests the J call may be wrong. The germline V gene has CDR1 LGHNA and CDR2 YNFKEQ. CDR3 length equals 14 residues. The CDR3 sequence: CASSQGRGWYEQYF. CDR3 nucleotide sequence: TGTGCCAGCAGCCAAGGCAGGGGGTGGTACGAGCAGTACTTC.

The chain employs TRBV7-9 and TRBJ2-7; D call uncertain. This CDR3 spans 15 amino acids. V was trimmed by 5 bases and J by 2 bases, leaving 16 bases between them. Germline V CDR1 and CDR2: SEHNR, FQNEAQ (reference sequence). CDR3 protein: CASSPSTVRAYEQYF. The DNA of the CDR3 is TGTGCCAGCAGCCCTTCTACAGTGCGAGCCTACGAGCAGTACTTC. The entire variable domain, with the rest obtained from reference TRBV7-9 and TRBJ2-7, is as follows: DTGVSQNPRHKITKRGQNVTFRCDPISEHNRLYWYRQTLGQGPEFLTYFQNEAQLEKSRLLSDRFSAERPKGSFSTLEIQRTEQGDSAMYLCASSPSTVRAYEQYFGPGTRLTVT.

The V gene is TRBV11-2, the J gene TRBJ2-7; 7 bases fit TRBD1. The CDR3 runs 14 residues. V was pared by 0 bases and J by 4 bases, with 3 bases of the junction left unmatched. Germline V gene data show CDR1 as SGHAT and CDR2 as FQNNGV. The CDR3 here is CASSLEGGNYEQYF. The DNA of the CDR3 is TGTGCCAGCAGCTTAGAAGGGGGCAATTACGAGCAGTACTTC.

The CDR3 DNA follows: TGTGCCAGCAGCTTACAGGACAGTCGCAATCAGCCCCAGCATTTT. This sequence encodes CASSLQDSRNQPQHF. The genes are TRBV11-2 and TRBJ1-5, with D perhaps TRBD1 (6 bases). The germline V gene has CDR1 SGHAT and CDR2 FQNNGV. V was clipped by 2 bases and J by 2 bases, with 10 bases between them. The CDR3 sequence is 15 residues long.

This rearrangement joins TRBV27 to TRBJ2-3; D gene unclear. Germline loops: CDR1 MNHEY, CDR2 SMNVEV (reference sequence). This CDR3 has 16 amino acids. Trimming removed 2 bases from V and 0 bases from J, with 12 bases in between. The CDR3 loop is CASSLVSGKSTDTQYF. The CDR3 nucleotides read TGTGCCAGCAGTTTAGTGTCAGGAAAGAGCACAGATACGCAGTATTTT.

The CDR3, as DNA: TGTGCCAGCAGTGAAGCGGAGACTATTGAAGCTTTCTTT. Its protein is CASSEAETIEAFF. The chain has TRBV6-1 and TRBJ1-1, with D uncertain. The length of the CDR3 is 13 residues. The V gene lost 0 bases and the J gene lost 7 bases, with 9 bases spanning the gap. Germline assignment: CDR1 MNHNS and CDR2 SASEGT.

This clone has more than one count but fewer than ten. The chain has TRBV5-3 and TRBJ1-1; D uncertain. TRBV5-3 is an ORF, with its function uncertain. The CDR3 is made up of 13 amino acids. V lost 8 bases and J lost 1, with 12 bases in between. DNA for the CDR3: TGTGCCAGCAGCCCTTACACGAACACTGAAGCTTTCTTT. Its translation is CASSPYTNTEAFF.

The chain joins TRBV6-1 to TRBJ1-5, with D unresolved. This CDR3 has 17 residues. Germline CDR1 and CDR2: MNHNS and SASEGT. Deletions cut 3 bases from V and 0 bases from J, with 15 bases between. In DNA, the CDR3 is TGTGCCAGCAGTGATTTAGGAGCCAGTATTAGCAATCAGCCCCAGCATTTT. Translating gives CASSDLGASISNQPQHF.

This sequence joins TRBV19 and TRBJ2-2, with TRBD1 matching 7 bases. Germline V gene lookup returns CDR1 LNHDA and CDR2 SQIVND (reference sequence). The CDR3 spans 14 residues. Trimming at V came to 6 bases and at J to 6 bases, leaving 7 bases not matched to a gene. CDR3 in DNA: TGTGCCAGTAGCCCGGGACAGTGGCCCGGGGAGCTGTTTTTT. This sequence encodes CASSPGQWPGELFF.

This clone came up once. The chain carries TRBV27 and TRBJ2-5, with 11 bases that match TRBD2. The J call is uncertain, as TRBJ2-7 better fits the DNA end. CDR1 is MNHEY, CDR2 SMNVEV, per germline (reference sequence). The CDR3 is 14 amino acids. The CDR3 loop reads CASSFSGGGYEQYF. In DNA, the CDR3 is TGTGCCAGCAGTTTTAGCGGGGGGGGGTACGAGCAGTACTTC.